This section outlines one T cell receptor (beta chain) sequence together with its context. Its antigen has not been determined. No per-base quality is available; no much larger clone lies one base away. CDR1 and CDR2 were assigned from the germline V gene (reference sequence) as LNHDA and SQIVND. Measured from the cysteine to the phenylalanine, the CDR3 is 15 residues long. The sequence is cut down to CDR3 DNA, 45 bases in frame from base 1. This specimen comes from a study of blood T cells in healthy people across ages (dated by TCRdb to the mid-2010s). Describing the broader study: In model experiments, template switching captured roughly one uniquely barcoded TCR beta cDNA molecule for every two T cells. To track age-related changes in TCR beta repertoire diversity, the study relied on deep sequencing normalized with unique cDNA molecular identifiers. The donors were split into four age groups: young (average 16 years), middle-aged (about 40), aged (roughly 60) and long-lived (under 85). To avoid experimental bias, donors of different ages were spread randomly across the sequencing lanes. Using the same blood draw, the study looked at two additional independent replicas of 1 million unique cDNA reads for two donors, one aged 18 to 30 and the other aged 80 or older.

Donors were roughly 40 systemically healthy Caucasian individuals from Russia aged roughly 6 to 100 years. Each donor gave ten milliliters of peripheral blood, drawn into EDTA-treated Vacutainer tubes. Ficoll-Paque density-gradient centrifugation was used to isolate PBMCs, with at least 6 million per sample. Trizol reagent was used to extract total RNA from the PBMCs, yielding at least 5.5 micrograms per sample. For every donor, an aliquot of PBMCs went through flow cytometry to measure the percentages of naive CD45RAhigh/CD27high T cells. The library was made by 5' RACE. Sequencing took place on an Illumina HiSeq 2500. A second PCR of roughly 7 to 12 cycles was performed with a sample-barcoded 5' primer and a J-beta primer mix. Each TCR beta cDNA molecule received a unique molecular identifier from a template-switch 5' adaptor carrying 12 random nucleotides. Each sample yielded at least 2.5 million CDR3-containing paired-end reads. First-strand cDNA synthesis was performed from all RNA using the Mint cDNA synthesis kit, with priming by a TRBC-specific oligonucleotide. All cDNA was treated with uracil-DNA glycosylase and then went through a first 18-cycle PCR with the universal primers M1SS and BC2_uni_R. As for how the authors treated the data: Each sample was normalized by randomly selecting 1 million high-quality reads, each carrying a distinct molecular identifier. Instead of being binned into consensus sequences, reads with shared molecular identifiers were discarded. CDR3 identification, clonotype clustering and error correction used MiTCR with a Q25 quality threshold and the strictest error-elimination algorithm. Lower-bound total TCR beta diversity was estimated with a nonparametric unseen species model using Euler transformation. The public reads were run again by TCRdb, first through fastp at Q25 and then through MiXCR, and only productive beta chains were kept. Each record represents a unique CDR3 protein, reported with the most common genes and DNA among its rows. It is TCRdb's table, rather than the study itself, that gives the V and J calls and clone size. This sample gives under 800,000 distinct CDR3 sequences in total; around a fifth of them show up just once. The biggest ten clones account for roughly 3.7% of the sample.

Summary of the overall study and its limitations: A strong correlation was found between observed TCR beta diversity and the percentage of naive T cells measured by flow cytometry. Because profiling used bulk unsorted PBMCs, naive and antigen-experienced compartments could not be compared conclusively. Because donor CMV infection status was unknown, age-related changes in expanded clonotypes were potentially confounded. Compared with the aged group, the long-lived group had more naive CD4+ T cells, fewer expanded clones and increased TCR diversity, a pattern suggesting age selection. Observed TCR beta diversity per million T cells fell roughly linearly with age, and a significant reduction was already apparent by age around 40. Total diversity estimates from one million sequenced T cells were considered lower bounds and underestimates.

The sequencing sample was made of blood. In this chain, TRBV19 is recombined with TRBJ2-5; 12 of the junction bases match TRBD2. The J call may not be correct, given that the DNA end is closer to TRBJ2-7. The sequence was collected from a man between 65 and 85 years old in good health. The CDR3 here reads CASSLRTSGNYEQYF. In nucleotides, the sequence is TGTGCCAGTAGTCTCAGGACTAGCGGGAACTACGAGCAGTACTTC.